Listed here are 26 T cell receptor beta chains from one sample, sequenced in a study of OX40 agonist ivuxolimab in advanced cancers. Here immunoSEQ multiplex PCR was the method, and the copy in TCRdb shows in-frame clones only, minus some. This sample yields 30,000 to 45,000 clones, of which roughly 91% are seen a single time; 13% belongs to the top ten. The sample was CD4+ or CD8+ T cells sorted from blood, taken in a trial of the OX40 agonist ivuxolimab. These receptors all come from an adult with an advanced solid tumor such as melanoma, head and neck, liver or kidney cancer.

The V and J genes are TRBV7-3 and TRBJ2-1; 9 nucleotides match TRBD2. The CDR3 loop spans 16 amino acids. The germline gives CDR1 SGHTA, CDR2 FQGTGA. After removal of 1 base from V and 3 bases from J, the junction contained 4 bases not matched to a gene. Here the CDR3 reads CASSLMASGDYNEQFF. CDR3 coding DNA: TGTGCCAGCAGCTTAATGGCTAGCGGGGACTACAATGAGCAGTTCTTC.

The rearrangement uses TRBV5-1 and TRBJ2-3; 8 nucleotides align to TRBD1. The CDR3 has 14 amino acids. The V gene's germline CDR1 is SGHRS and CDR2 YFSETQ. V lost 2 bases and J lost 4; bases outside the gene matches: 3. CDR3 DNA sequence: TGCGCCAGCAGCTTAGACAGGGGAGCAGATACGCAGTATTTT. Amino acid sequence: CASSLDRGADTQYF.

This chain joins TRBV7-9 and TRBJ1-2, with D perhaps matching TRBD1 (5 bases). Germline-derived CDR1 and CDR2 are SEHNR and FQNEAQ (reference sequence). The ends were cut back, 5 bases at V and 7 bases at J, with 14 bases in the middle. There are 13 residues in the CDR3. The CDR3 protein is CASSLEVQVGYTF. CDR3 nucleotides: TGTGCCAGCAGCCTAGAGGTACAGGTTGGCTACACCTTC.

This clone came up once. This clone may be a read error of a much larger clone one base away. J is TRBJ2-2 and V is TRBV7-9; D unresolved. Germline V gene lookup returns CDR1 SEHNR and CDR2 FQNEAQ (reference sequence). This CDR3 has 13 residues. The V end was cut by 5 bases, the J end by 1 base, with 5 bases between. CDR3: CASSPENTGELFF. DNA for the CDR3: TGTGCCAGCAGCCCAGAGAACACCGGGGAGCTGTTTTTT.

There are a few counts of this clone. The gene calls are TRBV7-2 and TRBJ1-1; no definite D call. Germline values: CDR1 SGHTA, CDR2 FQGNSA. CDR3 length: 12 residues. V dropped 8 bases and J dropped 0 bases, with 7 bases sitting between them. The CDR3 bases are TGTGCCAGCGGTTACCTGAACACTGAAGCTTTCTTT. Translation gives CASGYLNTEAFF.

The chain links TRBV4-1 to TRBJ2-5; possibly TRBD2 for D (5 bases). Germline CDR1 is MGHRA and CDR2 is YSYEKL. Trimming shortened V by 1 base and J by 9 bases, and 12 bases separated the two germline ends. The CDR3 has 13 amino acids. The CDR3 loop reads CASSQVVGAAQYF. CDR3 nucleotide sequence: TGCGCCAGCAGCCAAGTTGTGGGAGCGGCCCAGTACTTC.

This clone has just a few counts. This sequence joins TRBV27 and TRBJ2-3, with 9 bases that match TRBD2. Germline V lookup: CDR1 MNHEY, CDR2 SMNVEV (reference sequence). The CDR3 loop spans 14 amino acids. V shed 3 bases and J 11 bases; nucleotides not matched to a gene: 9. CDR3 amino acids: CASSFTAGGSGQYF. CDR3 in DNA: TGTGCCAGCAGTTTTACAGCGGGAGGTTCTGGGCAGTATTTT.

This rearrangement joins TRBV6-5 to TRBJ2-5; 8 positions match TRBD2. The J call may not be correct, given that the DNA end is closer to TRBJ2-7. Germline values: CDR1 MNHEY, CDR2 SVGAGI. The CDR3 loop spans 15 amino acids. The CDR3 coding sequence is TGTGCCAGCAGTTACGCGGGGGGCCGGTTGAACGAGCAGTACTTC. It encodes CASSYAGGRLNEQYF.

This chain links TRBV5-6 with TRBJ2-5; 13 positions match TRBD2. The trim removed 3 bases at V and 5 bases at J, leaving 4 bases unmatched. This CDR3 is 15 amino acids long. CDR1 SGHDT and CDR2 YYEEEE come from the germline V gene. The CDR3 is CASSWGTSGTETQYF. The CDR3 DNA reads TGTGCCAGCAGCTGGGGGACTAGCGGGACGGAGACCCAGTACTTC.

In its sample, this clone was seen once. The chain employs TRBV28 and TRBJ1-5; 10 positions agree with TRBD1. The trim removed 3 bases at V and 5 bases at J, leaving 4 bases unmatched. This CDR3 has 15 residues. The V gene's germline CDR1 is MDHEN and CDR2 SYDVKM. CDR3 DNA sequence: TGTGCCAGCAGTTTCCGGGACAGGGGCCATCAGCCCCAGCATTTT. It is translated as CASSFRDRGHQPQHF.

J is TRBJ2-3 and V is TRBV9; 10 bases are shared with TRBD1. The germline CDR1 and CDR2 sequences are SGDLS and YYNGEE. The CDR3 loop spans 15 amino acids. Trimming cost V 0 bases and J 4 bases; bases outside gene matches: 2. Here the CDR3 reads CASSVVGQGSDTQYF. The CDR3 DNA reads TGTGCCAGCAGCGTAGTGGGACAGGGGTCAGATACGCAGTATTTT.

The chain joins TRBV27 to TRBJ2-7; TRBD2 is a possible D gene (7 bases). CDR3 length equals 14 residues. CDR1 MNHEY and CDR2 SMNVEV come from the germline V gene (reference sequence). Between the trimmed V and J ends, which lost 6 bases and 0 bases, there was a span of 12 bases. The CDR3 sequence: CASRSGTTSYEQYF. CDR3 bases: TGTGCCAGCAGGAGCGGGACAACCTCCTACGAGCAGTACTTC.

The chain uses TRBV9 and TRBJ2-7, with TRBD2 identical over 9 bases. The trim removed 3 bases at V and 4 bases at J, leaving 8 bases unmatched. CDR3 length: 15 amino acids. Germline CDR1 is SGDLS and CDR2 is YYNGEE. The CDR3 region has the DNA TGTGCCAGCAGCGAATCAGCGGGAGGTTGGTACGAGCAGTACTTC. Its translation: CASSESAGGWYEQYF. Complete variable domain (other parts from reference TRBV9 and TRBJ2-7): DSGVTQTPKHLITATGQRVTLRCSPRSGDLSVYWYQQSLDQGLQFLIQYYNGEERAKGNILERFSAQQFPDLHSELNLSSLELGDSALYFCASSESAGGWYEQYFGPGTRLTVT.

The rearrangement uses TRBV9 and TRBJ2-2, with D perhaps being TRBD1 or TRBD2 (6 bases each). Between the trimmed V and J ends, which lost 4 bases and 7 bases, there was a span of 11 bases. This CDR3 comprises 13 residues. Germline assignment: CDR1 SGDLS and CDR2 YYNGEE. As DNA, the CDR3 is TGTGCCAGCAGCTCCGGAGGGGGCGGGGAGCTGTTTTTT. This sequence encodes CASSSGGGGELFF.

A single count supports this clone. The rearrangement links TRBV19 to TRBJ2-7; 8 bases agree with TRBD1. Germline V gives CDR1 LNHDA, CDR2 SQIVND (reference sequence). V lost 11 bases and J lost 5; bases outside the gene matches: 2. The CDR3 is made up of 10 amino acids. The CDR3: CAGQGHEQYF. The DNA for the CDR3 is TGTGCCGGACAGGGCCACGAGCAGTACTTC.

The genes are TRBV6-1 and TRBJ2-7; 8 bases are a match to TRBD1. Germline V gene sequence: CDR1 MNHNS, CDR2 SASEGT. The CDR3 loop spans 14 amino acids. Trimming took 6 bases from V and 5 from J; bases not matched to a gene: 9. CDR3: CASRADRGVNEQYF. For the CDR3, the DNA is TGTGCCAGCAGGGCTGACAGGGGCGTAAACGAGCAGTACTTC.

There are a few counts of this clone. The J gene is TRBJ2-7, the V gene TRBV5-6; D remains unclear. The CDR3 contains 14 residues. Deletions cut 3 bases from V and 2 bases from J, with 12 bases between. Germline V gene data show CDR1 as SGHDT and CDR2 as YYEEEE. The CDR3 is CASSWTVGTYEQYF. The CDR3, as DNA: TGTGCCAGCAGCTGGACGGTGGGGACCTACGAGCAGTACTTC.

The chain employs TRBV13 and TRBJ1-1, with D hard to call. Germline-derived CDR1 and CDR2 are PRHDT and FYEKMQ (reference sequence). This CDR3 comprises 13 residues. Trimming removed 4 bases from V and 0 bases from J, with 6 bases in between. CDR3 DNA: TGTGCCAGCAGCTCCCAGATGAACACTGAAGCTTTCTTT. Encoded protein: CASSSQMNTEAFF.

This chain connects TRBV4-3 to TRBJ2-3; possible D gene TRBD2, 6 bases. The germline CDR1 and CDR2 sequences are LGHNA and YSLEER. The CDR3 totals 15 residues. V lost 1 base and J 0 bases, leaving 8 bases between the germline ends. The CDR3 DNA reads as TGCGCCAGCAGCCAAGTTAGCGGAAGCACAGATACGCAGTATTTT. Protein product: CASSQVSGSTDTQYF.

V usage is TRBV4-1 and J usage is TRBJ2-7, with D uncertain. The CDR3 consists of 14 residues. CDR1 and CDR2 (germline): MGHRA, YSYEKL. V was clipped by 1 base and J by 4 bases, with 11 bases between them. In nucleotides, the CDR3 is TGCGCCAGCAGCCAAGCCCTGGGGAAATACGAGCAGTACTTC. As protein: CASSQALGKYEQYF.

The chain employs TRBV28 and TRBJ2-2, with 15 bases lining up with TRBD2. Germline V CDR1 and CDR2: MDHEN, SYDVKM. This CDR3 has 17 amino acids. V was pared by 3 bases and J by 3 bases, with 2 bases of the junction left unmatched. The CDR3, as DNA: TGTGCCAGCAGTTTGGGACTAGCGGGAGGTCACACCGGGGAGCTGTTTTTT. Its protein is CASSLGLAGGHTGELFF. The whole variable domain, remainder taken from reference TRBV28 and TRBJ2-2, is DVKVTQSSRYLVKRTGEKVFLECVQDMDHENMFWYRQDPGLGLRLIYFSYDVKMKEKGDIPEGYSVSREKKERFSLILESASTNQTSMYLCASSLGLAGGHTGELFFGEGSRLTVL.

The sample holds one count of this clone. The chain uses TRBV11-2 and TRBJ1-2; no clear D gene. Trimming left V 5 bases short and J 1 base short, with 14 bases between. The CDR3 consists of 15 residues. CDR1 is SGHAT and CDR2 is FQNNGV in the germline V gene. CDR3 in DNA: TGTGCCAGCAGCCCCGAGGGCTCCCTTAACTATGGCTACACCTTC. Its translation is CASSPEGSLNYGYTF.

The chain couples TRBV27 to TRBJ2-1; tentatively, D is TRBD1 (6 bases). Looked up from germline, CDR1 is MNHEY and CDR2 is SMNVEV (reference sequence). This CDR3 has 15 residues. V lost 2 bases, J lost 8 bases, and 16 bases lay in between. CDR3 sequence (DNA): TGTGCCAGCAGTTTACTGGGGGCCGAACTCGATGAGCAGTTCTTC. Translating it yields CASSLLGAELDEQFF.

The gene calls are TRBV27 and TRBJ2-1; D unclear. The V end was cut by 6 bases, the J end by 5 bases, with 14 bases between. The CDR3 contains 14 residues. The V gene's germline CDR1 is MNHEY and CDR2 SMNVEV (reference sequence). CDR3 nucleotides: TGTGCCAGCAGGTCCCTCATGAGTCACAATGAGCAGTTCTTC. Residues: CASRSLMSHNEQFF.

The J gene is TRBJ1-2, the V gene TRBV6-5; D might be TRBD1 (5 bases). The CDR3 spans 14 residues. The V gene's germline CDR1 is MNHEY and CDR2 SVGAGI. Trimming took off 2 bases at V and 0 bases at J, with 7 bases between the two ends. The CDR3, as DNA: TGTGCCAGCAGTTACGACAGTACTAACTATGGCTACACCTTC. It codes for CASSYDSTNYGYTF.

The chain combines TRBV10-3 with TRBJ1-1; tentative D call: TRBD1 (6 bases). Germline CDR1 reads ENHRY; CDR2 reads SYGVKD. Trimming took 0 bases from V and 0 from J, leaving 8 bases between them. The CDR3 has 15 amino acids. The CDR3 reads CAISESGGLNTEAFF. DNA of the CDR3: TGTGCCATCAGTGAGTCCGGGGGGCTGAACACTGAAGCTTTCTTT.